This entry describes one T cell receptor (beta chain). Its antigen is as yet unknown. Treatment noted: oral pan-JAK inhibitor, 5-10 mg twice daily. Lesional scalp punch biopsies and peripheral blood came from alopecia areata patients. This sample is drawn from a study of CD8+ T cells in alopecia areata. Extracted RNA was reverse transcribed, and the resulting cDNA served as sequencing template. The table came from immunoSEQ multiplex PCR; TCRdb's copy has only in-frame clones and leaves some out. Among tens of thousands of clones listed, 46% were seen once. Study conclusions and caveats: Across lesional scalp, and particularly alopecia totalis/universalis, clonality surpassed that of normal scalp. For patients receiving tofacitinib, scalp clonality and expanded CD8+ clones among the top 100 significantly decreased. With tofacitinib ongoing, many expanded lesional clones persisted in both scalp and blood.

This TCR came from a human donor with alopecia areata. The starting material was CD8+ T cells sorted from blood, obtained at approximately week 36, from a patient treated with tofacitinib.

The CDR3 coding sequence is TGCAGCGTCGAGGGCGGGGGGCCAGCTAACTATGGCTACACCTTC. Amino acid sequence: CSVEGGGPANYGYTF. J is TRBJ1-2 and V is TRBV29-1, with D possibly matching TRBD1 (6 bases). Between the trimmed V and J ends, which lost 6 bases and 0 bases, there was a span of 17 bases. CDR1 is SQVTM and CDR2 is ANQGSEA in the germline V gene. The length of the CDR3 is 15 residues.